A selection of T cell receptor beta chains follows, all from one sample in a study of T-cell reconstitution after alpha-beta-depleted transplantation in children. TCRdb reprocessed the PCR reads via MiXCR and lists one record per CDR3 protein. The sample records fewer than 750,000 distinct CDR3 sequences, under 25% being singletons. Sequences were derived from PBMCs, mostly from graft donor cells, sampled 360 days after TCRalphabeta/CD19-depleted stem cell transplant. The receptors originated from a boy younger than two who had a stem cell transplant for acute myeloid leukemia, so the T cells may come from the graft donor. Each CDR3 is given with its conserved first and last residue. D genes are given only for firm matches. Size values are once, few and many counts, or a class for expanded clones, and some rows have none.

>TRBJ2-1|many|TRBD2|TRBV7-2
TGTGCCAGCAGCTTAGAGGCGGGACTAGTAGGGAATGAGCAGTTCTTC
CASSLEAGLVGNEQFF
>TRBJ1-2|few|NA|TRBV4-3
TGCGCCAGCAGCCTCAACAGGGAAGAAGCTGGTGGCTACACCTTC
CASSLNREEAGGYTF
>TRBJ2-7|many|NA|TRBV5-1
TGCGCCAGCAGCCTGGGCTTCCCCTCCTACGAGCAGTACTTC
CASSLGFPSYEQYF
>TRBJ1-2|NA|TRBD1|TRBV30
TGTGCCTGCGGACAGGCGGCTTCCTATGGCTACACCTTC
CACGQAASYGYTF
>TRBJ2-3|NA|NA|TRBV7-3
TGTGCCAGCAGCCCCCGCCCCCGTCGCCATACGCAGTATTTT
CASSPRPRRHTQYF
>TRBJ1-5|NA|NA|TRBV29-1
TGCAGCGTTGGGGAGTCCCAGCCCCAGCATTTT
CSVGESQPQHF
>TRBJ2-7|many|TRBD1|TRBV20-1
TGCAGTGCAAGGGACAGTACCTACGAGCAGTACTTC
CSARDSTYEQYF
>TRBJ2-4|few|NA|TRBV20-1
TGCAGTGCTAGGCCGTCAGCATCCGAAGCCAAAAACATTCAGTACTTC
CSARPSASEAKNIQYF
>TRBJ2-5|few|NA|TRBV5-1
TGCGCCAGCAGCCTCAGAGAGGGATCAGAGACCCAGTACTTC
CASSLREGSETQYF
>TRBJ1-2|NA|NA|TRBV5-1
TGCGCCAGCAGCTCATACAGGGCGCTGGGCTACACCTTC
CASSSYRALGYTF
>TRBJ2-7|NA|TRBD2|TRBV20-1
TGCAGTGCTCCAGCGGGGGGGAGATCCTACGAGCAGTACTTC
CSAPAGGRSYEQYF
>TRBJ2-3|few|NA|TRBV6-1
TGTGCCAGCAGTGAACAGGGGCACAGCACAGATACGCAGTATTTT
CASSEQGHSTDTQYF
>TRBJ1-4|few|NA|TRBV20-1
TGCAGTGCTCGGGCGGAAATGTCAGAAAAACTGTTTTTT
CSARAEMSEKLFF
>TRBJ2-7|few|TRBD1|TRBV5-8
TGTGCCAGCAGCAAAAACTCCGGGACAGGGATAGTCTACGAGCAGTACTTC
CASSKNSGTGIVYEQYF
>TRBJ2-3|NA|NA|TRBV7-6
TGTGCCAGCAGCTTAGCCCTCGGTCGGGTAGATACGCAGTATTTT
CASSLALGRVDTQYF
>TRBJ2-1|many|NA|TRBV29-1
TGCAGCGTTGAACGCCAGGACTACAATGAGCAGTTCTTC
CSVERQDYNEQFF
>TRBJ2-5|many|NA|TRBV29-1
TGCAGCGTTGAAGATCAAAAGCAACGTTTTAAAATCCAAGAGACCCAGTACTTC
CSVEDQKQRFKIQETQYF
>TRBJ1-4|few|NA|TRBV20-1
TGCAGTGCTGCCTCTTCCAATGAAAAACTGTTTTTT
CSAASSNEKLFF
>TRBJ2-1|NA|NA|TRBV3-1
TGTGCCAGCAGCCAGCCGACAGGGGAGGGGCTCACCTACAATGAGCAGTTCTTC
CASSQPTGEGLTYNEQFF